These 20 T cell receptor beta chains share one sample of origin, sequenced in a study of cytomegalovirus exposure and HLA in healthy donors. Researchers ran the PCR with 60 Vbeta and 13 Jbeta primers. The protocol was immunoSEQ multiplex PCR, while the TCRdb copy is restricted to in-frame clones and leaves out a portion. The profile shows some 140,000 clones, approximately 72% of them singletons. Sequencing was done on a sample of PBMCs. These receptors all stem from a man aged 18 to 30 in good health and CMV-seronegative.

The genes are TRBV6-1 and TRBJ1-6; D may be TRBD1 (5 bases). The CDR3 is 15 residues long. The ends were cut back, 0 bases at V and 9 bases at J, with 12 bases in the middle. Per the germline V gene, CDR1 is MNHNS and CDR2 is SASEGT. CDR3 sequence: CASSEAGGIGSPLHF. The CDR3 region has the DNA TGTGCCAGCAGTGAAGCGGGGGGAATAGGTTCACCCCTCCACTTT.

The rearrangement uses TRBV5-1 and TRBJ2-2; the match to TRBD1 covers 8 bases. Germline loops: CDR1 SGHRS, CDR2 YFSETQ. Unmatched junction bases numbered 6, after V lost 4 bases and J lost 4 bases. The CDR3 is 15 residues long. The CDR3 loop reads CASSTWTGSTGELFF. DNA for the CDR3: TGCGCCAGCAGCACATGGACAGGGTCCACCGGGGAGCTGTTTTTT.

V gene TRBV10-3 combines with J gene TRBJ2-3; no clear D. This CDR3 is built from 11 residues. Trimming removed 8 bases at V and 1 base at J, with 4 bases between. CDR1 and CDR2 from the germline V gene are ENHRY and SYGVKD. CDR3 loop: CAIAGTDTQYF. CDR3 coding DNA: TGTGCCATCGCGGGCACAGATACGCAGTATTTT.

The V and J genes are TRBV29-1 and TRBJ2-5, with TRBD2 matching 8 bases. Germline trimming cut 4 bases from V and 1 base from J; bases unmatched to any gene: 11. Germline lookup yields CDR1 SQVTM and CDR2 ANQGSEA. CDR3 length: 16 residues. In nucleotides, the CDR3 is TGCAGCGTTGTGGGGCGGGGGGCCGTTTTCCAAGAGACCCAGTACTTC. It encodes CSVVGRGAVFQETQYF.

The chain carries TRBV7-8 and TRBJ2-7; D possibly corresponds to TRBD2 (6 bases). The CDR3 totals 17 residues. Per the germline V gene, CDR1 is SGHVS and CDR2 is FQNEAQ. The ends were cut back, 3 bases at V and 4 bases at J, with 22 bases in the middle. CDR3 sequence (DNA): TGTGCCAGCAGCTTTCTCACGTTGGACCTCGGGACTTACGAGCAGTACTTC. Its translation is CASSFLTLDLGTYEQYF. Drawing the rest from reference TRBV7-8 and TRBJ2-7, the complete variable domain is GAGVSQSPRYKVAKRGQDVALRCDPISGHVSLFWYQQALGQGPEFLTYFQNEAQLDKSGLPSDRFFAERPEGSVSTLKIQRTQQEDSAVYLCASSFLTLDLGTYEQYFGPGTRLTVT.

This rearrangement joins TRBV6-1 to TRBJ1-6; 7 nucleotides match TRBD1. The CDR3 loop spans 16 amino acids. Germline V gives CDR1 MNHNS, CDR2 SASEGT. The J segment lost 4 bases and the V segment lost 2 bases, leaving 5 bases of the junction unmatched. This CDR3 is CASSERQGDYNSPLHF. CDR3 nucleotide sequence: TGTGCCAGCAGTGAAAGGCAGGGGGATTATAATTCACCCCTCCACTTT.

The chain uses TRBV4-1 and TRBJ1-4; 7 bases match TRBD1. Germline-derived CDR1 and CDR2 are MGHRA and YSYEKL. The CDR3 runs 15 residues. V lost 0 bases, J lost 4 bases, and 2 bases stayed unmatched. CDR3 loop: CASSQETGLNEKLFF. In DNA form, the CDR3 reads TGCGCCAGCAGCCAAGAGACAGGGCTTAATGAAAAACTGTTTTTT.

This chain joins TRBV4-1 and TRBJ1-2; perhaps TRBD1 as D (5 bases). V lost 4 bases and J lost 6, with 18 bases in between. The CDR3 has 15 amino acids. Germline CDR1 is MGHRA and CDR2 is YSYEKL. CDR3 nucleotide sequence: TGCGCCAGCAGCCTCTTGGGACTACCAAATGATGGCTACACCTTC. Its protein is CASSLLGLPNDGYTF.

The chain couples TRBV10-2 to TRBJ1-1; the match to TRBD1 covers 7 bases. Looked up from germline, CDR1 is WSHSY and CDR2 is SAAADI. The ends lost 4 bases at V and 5 bases at J; junction bases unmatched: 10. There are 15 residues in the CDR3. CDR3 residues: CASSVTGIVGTEAFF. Here the CDR3 DNA reads TGCGCCAGCAGTGTGACAGGGATAGTAGGAACTGAAGCTTTCTTT.

The V gene is TRBV6-5, the J gene TRBJ2-7; 8 bases line up with TRBD2. Germline V lookup: CDR1 MNHEY, CDR2 SVGAGI. Germline trimming cut 1 base from V and 5 bases from J; bases unmatched to any gene: 7. The CDR3 is 15 residues long. As DNA, the CDR3 is TGTGCCAGCAGTTACTGCGGGGGGCCAGTGGACGAGCAGTACTTC. It translates to CASSYCGGPVDEQYF.

This chain links TRBV4-1 with TRBJ2-1, with D tentatively TRBD2 (5 bases). The CDR3 is made up of 14 amino acids. Trimming pared 4 bases from V and 6 bases from J, leaving 13 bases between. From germline, CDR1 is MGHRA and CDR2 YSYEKL. CDR3 protein: CASSPLRTVNEQFF. CDR3 bases: TGCGCCAGCAGCCCTCTCAGGACTGTCAATGAGCAGTTCTTC.

The V gene is TRBV19, the J gene TRBJ1-2; 9 bases are shared with TRBD1. This CDR3 is built from 12 residues. Germline trimming cut 4 bases from V and 7 bases from J; bases unmatched to any gene: 1. Germline CDR1 reads LNHDA; CDR2 reads SQIVND (reference sequence). CDR3 sequence: CASSRTGAGYTF. CDR3 DNA sequence: TGTGCCAGTAGTAGGACAGGGGCTGGCTACACCTTC.

The chain uses TRBV7-8 and TRBJ2-7; TRBD1 matches 11 bases. This CDR3 contains 14 residues. Per germline, CDR1 SGHVS and CDR2 FQNEAQ. V lost 4 bases, J lost 2 bases, and 1 base stayed unmatched. The CDR3 spells CASSWGQGAYEQYV. The CDR3 nucleotides read TGTGCCAGCAGCTGGGGACAGGGGGCCTACGAGCAGTACGTC.

The chain couples TRBV5-5 to TRBJ2-6; TRBD1 is a possible D gene (7 bases). V was pared by 5 bases and J by 3 bases, with 18 bases between. Germline V gene lookup returns CDR1 SGHKS and CDR2 YYEKEE (reference sequence). The CDR3 is 17 amino acids. CDR3 residues: CASRGGTGVGGANVLTF. DNA of the CDR3: TGTGCCAGCAGGGGGGGTACAGGGGTAGGTGGGGCCAACGTCCTGACTTTC.

The rearrangement joins TRBV6-1 to TRBJ1-1, with a possible D match to TRBD1 (6 bases). The germline CDR1 and CDR2 sequences are MNHNS and SASEGT. The CDR3 contains 14 residues. V lost 8 bases, J lost 1 base, and 14 bases lay in between. The CDR3 spells CASFNLGGNTEAFF. CDR3 sequence (DNA): TGTGCCAGCTTTAACTTAGGGGGGAACACTGAAGCTTTCTTT.

The CDR3 loop reads CASKGTDPGKNTEAFF. For the CDR3, the DNA is TGTGCCAGCAAGGGGACAGACCCCGGGAAAAACACTGAAGCTTTCTTT. This chain connects TRBV2 to TRBJ1-1; 7 nucleotides agree with TRBD1. Looked up from germline, CDR1 is SNHLY and CDR2 is FYNNEI. The CDR3 spans 16 residues. The V and J ends lost 7 bases and 2 bases, in that order; junction bases with no gene match: 13.

CDR3 region: CASSIPGLRETQYF. The CDR3 DNA reads TGCGCCAGCAGTATTCCGGGACTAAGGGAGACCCAGTACTTC. The chain recombines TRBV5-1 with TRBJ2-5; 7 bases line up with TRBD2. Germline-derived CDR1 and CDR2 are SGHRS and YFSETQ. This CDR3 has 14 residues. V lost 5 bases, J lost 5 bases, and 9 bases stayed unmatched. Full variable domain (remainder filled in from reference TRBV5-1 and TRBJ2-5): KAGVTQTPRYLIKTRGQQVTLSCSPISGHRSVSWYQQTPGQGLQFLFEYFSETQRNKGNFPGRFSGRQFSNSRSEMNVSTLELGDSALYLCASSIPGLRETQYFGPGTRLLVL.

This clone was recorded only once. V is TRBV18 and J is TRBJ2-4, with 7 bases fitting TRBD1. CDR1 and CDR2 from the germline V gene are KGHSH and LQKENI. V lost 6 bases to trimming and J lost 12 bases; unmatched junction nucleotides: 11. The CDR3 contains 13 residues. The CDR3 DNA sequence: TGTGCCAGCTCGCCAAATTACAGGGACAGTCAGTACTTC. Protein sequence: CASSPNYRDSQYF.

V and J are TRBV7-2 and TRBJ2-7; 11 bases are shared with TRBD2. The germline V gene encodes CDR1 SGHTA and CDR2 FQGNSA. The CDR3 is made up of 13 amino acids. The V gene end was trimmed by 3 bases and the J gene end by 6 bases; junction bases not matched to a gene: 1. The DNA of the CDR3 is TGTGCCAGCAGCTTTAGCGGGGGGGCCGAGCAGTACTTC. This sequence encodes CASSFSGGAEQYF.

The chain links TRBV4-1 to TRBJ1-6; D gene uncertain. Germline V lookup: CDR1 MGHRA, CDR2 YSYEKL. Trimming removed 0 bases at V and 9 bases at J, with 9 bases between. The CDR3 contains 14 residues. CDR3 in amino acids: CASSQEFGFSPLHF. The CDR3, as DNA: TGCGCCAGCAGCCAAGAATTCGGGTTTTCACCCCTCCACTTT.